The rows below give T cell receptor beta chains drawn from one sample of a study of blood T cells in healthy people across ages. TCRdb re-analysed the 5' RACE reads in MiXCR, keeping a single row per CDR3 protein. The sample lists 600,000 to 900,000 distinct CDR3 sequences; around 25% were seen once. This same sample was also part of a study on T cells of mothers and their children.

The sample taken for sequencing was blood. These receptors were obtained from a boy aged 5 to 17 in good health. Both conserved end residues are part of each CDR3. Fields, in order: D gene, CDR3 length, V gene, CDR3 protein. D genes are given only for firm matches.

D gene: -; CDR3 length: 15; V gene: TRBV5-1; CDR3 protein: CASSKPDGNNEKLFF
D gene: -; CDR3 length: 16; V gene: TRBV5-1; CDR3 protein: CASSRSGSEGQETQYF
D gene: -; CDR3 length: 11; V gene: TRBV2; CDR3 protein: CASGREETQYF
D gene: -; CDR3 length: 17; V gene: TRBV19; CDR3 protein: CASSATPGLGSWKEQFF
D gene: -; CDR3 length: 12; V gene: TRBV30; CDR3 protein: CASPGQGIGYTF
D gene: -; CDR3 length: 14; V gene: TRBV7-3; CDR3 protein: CASSLRGVKDTQYF
D gene: -; CDR3 length: 15; V gene: TRBV12-3/TRBV12-4; CDR3 protein: CASTIMGTDTGELFF
D gene: -; CDR3 length: 15; V gene: TRBV11-2; CDR3 protein: CASSLDRRRLDTQYF
D gene: -; CDR3 length: 16; V gene: TRBV2; CDR3 protein: CASSEIRDGGNQPQHF
D gene: -; CDR3 length: 14; V gene: TRBV11-2; CDR3 protein: CASSPLTGFSEQYF
D gene: TRBD2; CDR3 length: 15; V gene: TRBV12-3/TRBV12-4; CDR3 protein: CASTLSGGPYNEQFF
D gene: -; CDR3 length: 16; V gene: TRBV6-2/TRBV6-3; CDR3 protein: CASTPPPPSSYNEQFF
D gene: -; CDR3 length: 15; V gene: TRBV12-2; CDR3 protein: CASRLAPDRLYEQYF
D gene: -; CDR3 length: 12; V gene: TRBV7-9; CDR3 protein: CASSSRLYEQYF
D gene: -; CDR3 length: 16; V gene: TRBV7-9; CDR3 protein: CASSEGSKDSNNEQFF
D gene: TRBD1; CDR3 length: 15; V gene: TRBV20-1; CDR3 protein: CGSSREGTGGETQYF
D gene: -; CDR3 length: 15; V gene: TRBV12-3/TRBV12-4; CDR3 protein: CASTLNPVGGSKLFF
D gene: -; CDR3 length: 14; V gene: TRBV7-9; CDR3 protein: CASSSSAGAEGYTF
D gene: TRBD1; CDR3 length: 17; V gene: TRBV28; CDR3 protein: CASSLTTGGISNQPQHF
D gene: -; CDR3 length: 14; V gene: TRBV6-1; CDR3 protein: CASSERVANTEAFF
D gene: -; CDR3 length: 14; V gene: TRBV15; CDR3 protein: CATSTASSGNTIYF
D gene: -; CDR3 length: 14; V gene: TRBV19; CDR3 protein: CASSISERNTEAFF
D gene: TRBD1; CDR3 length: 12; V gene: TRBV12-3/TRBV12-4; CDR3 protein: CASSLAGGEAFF
D gene: -; CDR3 length: 12; V gene: TRBV7-9; CDR3 protein: CASSSGPYEQYF
D gene: TRBD1; CDR3 length: 12; V gene: TRBV30; CDR3 protein: CACPGQGETQYF
D gene: -; CDR3 length: 13; V gene: TRBV7-3; CDR3 protein: CASSLSWSNIQYF
D gene: -; CDR3 length: 14; V gene: TRBV7-3; CDR3 protein: CASSLNPGEETQYF
D gene: TRBD2; CDR3 length: 14; V gene: TRBV20-1; CDR3 protein: CSARGQGLVYEQFF
D gene: TRBD2; CDR3 length: 17; V gene: TRBV3-1; CDR3 protein: CASSQDRTRDAYNEQFF
D gene: TRBD2; CDR3 length: 23; V gene: TRBV5-4; CDR3 protein: CASSSEPSPGASGGRRTLGEQFF
D gene: -; CDR3 length: 17; V gene: TRBV6-5; CDR3 protein: CASSYSKAGFSGNTIYF
D gene: TRBD2; CDR3 length: 15; V gene: TRBV20-1; CDR3 protein: CSARDSGGNQETQYF
D gene: TRBD1; CDR3 length: 15; V gene: TRBV15; CDR3 protein: CATSEWTGTNYGYTF
D gene: TRBD2; CDR3 length: 18; V gene: TRBV4-2; CDR3 protein: CASSQVLASGISSYEQYF
D gene: -; CDR3 length: 13; V gene: TRBV10-3; CDR3 protein: CAIGKDGGREQYF
D gene: -; CDR3 length: 10; V gene: TRBV29-1; CDR3 protein: CMGGYNEQFF
D gene: TRBD2; CDR3 length: 14; V gene: TRBV20-1; CDR3 protein: CSAPGTSVSYEQYF
D gene: TRBD1; CDR3 length: 14; V gene: TRBV12-3/TRBV12-4; CDR3 protein: CASSLWTGKHEQYF
D gene: TRBD1; CDR3 length: 18; V gene: TRBV27; CDR3 protein: CASSVIGTGGILRETQYF
D gene: -; CDR3 length: 18; V gene: TRBV28; CDR3 protein: CASSLSLNPGDYGNTIYF
D gene: -; CDR3 length: 13; V gene: TRBV12-3/TRBV12-4; CDR3 protein: CASSPDGYGLQFF
D gene: TRBD2; CDR3 length: 17; V gene: TRBV7-7; CDR3 protein: CASSYRLAGGPDNEQFF
D gene: TRBD1; CDR3 length: 18; V gene: TRBV11-2; CDR3 protein: CASSLGQGGSPMNTEAFF
D gene: -; CDR3 length: 13; V gene: TRBV6-1; CDR3 protein: CASASWDQETQYF
D gene: -; CDR3 length: 17; V gene: TRBV24-1; CDR3 protein: CATSDQGVDPGYGTQYF
D gene: TRBD2; CDR3 length: 15; V gene: TRBV30; CDR3 protein: CAWSVGLAATGELFF
D gene: TRBD1; CDR3 length: 17; V gene: TRBV4-1; CDR3 protein: CASSPGGGTGAVNEQFF
D gene: TRBD1; CDR3 length: 19; V gene: TRBV7-9; CDR3 protein: CASSFGTGSFSSGANVLTF
D gene: -; CDR3 length: 14; V gene: TRBV7-9; CDR3 protein: CASSARSGHNGRFF
D gene: TRBD2; CDR3 length: 15; V gene: TRBV20-1; CDR3 protein: CSARGDREAYNEQFF